A single sample is the source of the 11 T cell receptor beta chains below, sequenced in a study of T cells in Graves' hyperthyroidism and ophthalmopathy. RNA transcripts served as the template for amplifying TCR beta CDR3 regions. Researchers ran a first-round RT-PCR on the TCR CDR3 using the HTBI primer set. TCRdb reanalysed the multiplex PCR reads using MiXCR and keeps one entry per CDR3 protein. The data hold about 640,000 distinct CDR3 sequences, with around 21% observed a single time. The material sequenced was blood. The receptor set was obtained from a young man with Graves' ophthalmopathy.

The chain couples TRBV4-1 to TRBJ2-3; 14 positions agree with TRBD2. J lost 2 bases, V lost 2 bases, and 3 bases had no gene match. Germline CDR1 and CDR2: MGHRA and YSYEKL. The CDR3 length is 17 residues. DNA for the CDR3: TGCGCCAGCAGCCAAAAGGGACTAGCGGGAGTCACAGATACGCAGTATTTT. Translation gives CASSQKGLAGVTDTQYF.

This rearrangement joins TRBV3-1 to TRBJ2-7, with TRBD2 matching over 13 bases. Trimming at V came to 7 bases and at J to 5 bases, leaving 5 bases not matched to a gene. From germline, CDR1 is LGHDT and CDR2 YNNKEL (reference sequence). This CDR3 contains 14 residues. In DNA, the CDR3 is TGTGCCAGCAAAAAACTAGCGGGAGGGCACGAGCAGTACTTC. Its protein is CASKKLAGGHEQYF.

This clonotype was seen at least ten times. The rearrangement joins TRBV2 to TRBJ1-5, with TRBD1 as a possible D gene (6 bases). V lost 4 bases and J lost 10, with 23 bases in between. CDR1 is SNHLY, CDR2 FYNNEI, per germline. This CDR3 is 16 amino acids long. CDR3 residues: CASSVDSGSGTSPQHF. The CDR3 DNA is TGTGCCAGCAGTGTCGATAGTGGATCTGGGACAAGTCCCCAGCATTTT.

The chain links TRBV27 to TRBJ2-2; 12 bases match TRBD1. J lost 9 bases, V lost 3 bases, and 8 bases had no gene match. The CDR3 is 16 residues long. Germline CDR1 and CDR2: MNHEY and SMNVEV (reference sequence). DNA of the CDR3: TGTGCCAGCAGTTTCCAACCGGGACAGGGGGCCTGGGAGCTGTTTTTT. This gives the protein CASSFQPGQGAWELFF.

This clonotype was seen at least ten times. The chain employs TRBV28 and TRBJ2-4, with D possibly being TRBD1 (5 bases). The germline CDR1 and CDR2 sequences are MDHEN and SYDVKM. Trimming took off 1 base at V and 6 bases at J, with 10 bases between the two ends. This CDR3 spans 14 amino acids. The CDR3 DNA reads as TGTGCCAGCAGTTTATCTGGGGCCTCAAACATTCAGTACTTC. Its translation is CASSLSGASNIQYF.

This clonotype was counted ten times or more. The CDR3 here is CSARFLGLAGNNEQFF. CDR3 DNA: TGCAGTGCTAGATTCTTGGGACTAGCGGGGAACAATGAGCAGTTCTTC. V and J are TRBV20-1 and TRBJ2-1; 13 bases fit TRBD2. The CDR3 sequence is 16 residues long. Trimming cost V 2 bases and J 5 bases; bases outside gene matches: 6. Germline V CDR1 and CDR2: DFQATT, SNEGSKA (reference sequence).

This clonotype has a handful of counts. The genes are TRBV27 and TRBJ2-7, with unresolved D. This CDR3 contains 15 residues. CDR1 is MNHEY, CDR2 SMNVEV, per germline (reference sequence). V was trimmed by 6 bases and J by 0 bases, leaving 15 bases between them. The CDR3 here is CASRFGSSISYEQYF. The CDR3 DNA sequence: TGTGCCAGCAGATTCGGCAGTTCAATCTCCTACGAGCAGTACTTC.

V gene TRBV6-2 or TRBV6-3 combines with J gene TRBJ2-3, with D possibly being TRBD1 (5 bases). V lost 2 bases and J lost 3, with 9 bases in between. Germline V CDR1 and CDR2: MNHEY, SVGEGT. The CDR3 extends over 14 amino acids. The chain's CDR3 is CASSYGAGTDTQYF. The CDR3 DNA is TGTGCCAGCAGTTACGGGGCCGGGACAGATACGCAGTATTTT.

This clonotype has just a few counts. The chain combines TRBV11-2 with TRBJ2-1; D might be TRBD1 or TRBD2, each matching 5 bases. The CDR3 totals 13 residues. CDR1 is SGHAT and CDR2 is FQNNGV in the germline V gene. With 4 bases removed from V and 2 bases from J, the gap between germline ends came to 6 bases. DNA for the CDR3: TGTGCCAGCAGCTGGGACCCCTACAATGAGCAGTTCTTC. Its protein product is CASSWDPYNEQFF. The whole variable domain, filled in from reference TRBV11-2 and TRBJ2-1, reads EAGVAQSPRYKIIEKRQSVAFWCNPISGHATLYWYQQILGQGPKLLIQFQNNGVVDDSQLPKDRFSAERLKGVDSTLKIQPAKLEDSAVYLCASSWDPYNEQFFGPGTRLTVL.

This clonotype was seen many times. The chain carries TRBV5-1 and TRBJ2-2; possibly TRBD1 for D (5 bases). Per the germline V gene, CDR1 is SGHRS and CDR2 is YFSETQ. CDR3 length equals 14 residues. V lost 6 bases and J lost 1, with 10 bases in between. CDR3 DNA sequence: TGCGCCAGCACCAAGGGGTGGAACACCGGGGAGCTGTTTTTT. This encodes CASTKGWNTGELFF.

This clonotype was seen more than once but under ten times. V gene TRBV19 combines with J gene TRBJ2-1; D perhaps matches TRBD2 (5 bases). V lost 9 bases and J 7 bases, leaving 19 bases between the germline ends. From germline, CDR1 is LNHDA and CDR2 SQIVND (reference sequence). The CDR3 has 14 residues. Written as DNA, the CDR3 is TGTGCCAGCTACGGCGGCAGCGGACGAAATGAGCAGTTCTTC. This encodes CASYGGSGRNEQFF.